These 21 T cell receptor beta chains were sequenced from one sample in a study of cytomegalovirus exposure and HLA in healthy donors (dated by TCRdb to 2015 to 2018). The library came from the immunoSEQ multiplex PCR assay. A mixture of 60 forward primers for TCR Vbeta segments and 13 reverse primers for TCR Jbeta segments was used in the multiplex PCR. Imported from immuneACCESS, the table was reduced by TCRdb to in-frame sequences with V and J called. These copies leave out some clones; in studies compared against another copy, an unresolved V gene accounts for under half, and the cause of the remainder is not known. This sample gives more than 95,000 clones in total; 60% to 80% of them show up just once. Approximately 3% of the sample is in the top ten clones. The sequenced sample was PBMCs. These receptors were obtained from a young man in good health and CMV-seronegative.

The V gene is TRBV30, the J gene TRBJ1-4; 9 nucleotides match TRBD1. V lost 0 bases to trimming and J lost 8 bases; unmatched junction nucleotides: 1. The length of the CDR3 is 13 residues. CDR1 is GTSNPN, CDR2 SVGIG, per germline (reference sequence). The CDR3 here is CAWSVQGAEKLFF. CDR3 in DNA: TGTGCCTGGAGTGTACAGGGGGCGGAAAAACTGTTTTTT.

The chain carries TRBV11-3 and TRBJ2-3; 7 positions match TRBD1. Losses at the gene ends were 5 bases for V and 1 base for J; bases not matched to a gene: 6. Germline values: CDR1 SGHNT, CDR2 YENEEA. The CDR3 is 15 residues long. The CDR3 DNA reads TGTGCCAGCAGCAGCACAGGACAGGGCACAGATACGCAGTATTTT. Translation: CASSSTGQGTDTQYF. Drawing the rest from reference TRBV11-3 and TRBJ2-3, the complete variable domain is EAGVVQSPRYKIIEKKQPVAFWCNPISGHNTLYWYLQNLGQGPELLIRYENEEAVDDSQLPKDRFSAERLKGVDSTLKIQPAELGDSAVYLCASSSTGQGTDTQYFGPGTRLTVL.

This clone was detected only once. This sequence joins TRBV21-1 and TRBJ2-5; the table's D gene call, TRBD1, was not cross checked with the DNA. TRBV21-1 is designated a pseudogene. The CDR3 has 14 amino acids. This chain's CDR3 is CASSEQGRQRTQYF. The CDR3, as DNA: TGTGCCAGCAGCGAACAGGGAAGACAGCGGACCCAGTACTTC.

Of note for this clone: This sample includes further DNA sequences coding for the same CDR3. The rearrangement links TRBV7-9 to TRBJ1-1, with unresolved D. This CDR3 contains 14 residues. Germline CDR1 reads SEHNR; CDR2 reads FQNEAQ (reference sequence). V gave up 2 bases and J gave up 4 bases, with 11 bases separating them. Here the CDR3 DNA reads TGTGCCAGCAGCTTATACCCGAGGAGCACTGAAGCTTTCTTT. It encodes CASSLYPRSTEAFF.

The chain recombines TRBV19 with TRBJ1-1, with D possibly being TRBD1 (6 bases). V was clipped by 8 bases and J by 1 base, with 14 bases between them. The CDR3 loop spans 14 amino acids. From germline, CDR1 is LNHDA and CDR2 SQIVND (reference sequence). CDR3 protein: CASFRTAKNTEAFF. DNA of the CDR3: TGTGCCAGTTTCAGGACAGCTAAGAACACTGAAGCTTTCTTT.

This chain uses TRBV30 with TRBJ2-3; D is undetermined. The CDR3 is 12 residues long. CDR1 and CDR2 from the germline V gene are GTSNPN and SVGIG (reference sequence). Between the trimmed V and J ends, which lost 3 bases and 3 bases, there was a span of 7 bases. In DNA, the CDR3 is TGTGCCTGGAGCCCCGGGACAGATACGCAGTATTTT. This translates into CAWSPGTDTQYF.

The V and J genes are TRBV5-3 and TRBJ1-1; tentatively, D is TRBD1 (6 bases). TRBV5-3 is known as an ORF, though its function is uncertain. The CDR3 length is 17 residues. V lost 5 bases and J lost 4, with 24 bases in between. CDR3 protein: CARRGGQGPHPGTEAFF. DNA of the CDR3: TGTGCCAGAAGGGGTGGGCAGGGGCCCCACCCGGGCACTGAAGCTTTCTTT.

Only a few counts were recorded for this clone. The chain joins TRBV28 to TRBJ2-1; 11 bases agree with TRBD2. V was clipped by 8 bases and J by 1 base; unmatched bases: 7. The V gene's germline CDR1 is MDHEN and CDR2 SYDVKM. This CDR3 is 16 amino acids long. The CDR3 loop reads CASFTLAGGSYNEQFF. The CDR3 coding sequence is TGTGCCAGCTTTACTCTAGCGGGAGGTTCCTACAATGAGCAGTTCTTC.

The chain links TRBV18 to TRBJ2-5, with TRBD1 identical over 8 bases. V was pared by 2 bases and J by 2 bases, with 7 bases of the junction left unmatched. This CDR3 comprises 16 residues. Germline assignment: CDR1 KGHSH and CDR2 LQKENI. The CDR3 DNA is TGTGCCAGCTCACCAACCCGACAGGGGAAACAAGAGACCCAGTACTTC. Encoded protein: CASSPTRQGKQETQYF. Full variable domain (missing parts from reference TRBV18 and TRBJ2-5): NAGVMQNPRHLVRRRGQEARLRCSPMKGHSHVYWYRQLPEEGLKFMVYLQKENIIDESGMPKERFSAEFPKEGPSILRIQQVVRGDSAAYFCASSPTRQGKQETQYFGPGTRLLVL.

The CDR3 region is CASSGTSGRAYQETQYF. CDR3 nucleotides: TGTGCCAGCAGTGGGACTAGCGGGAGGGCGTACCAAGAGACCCAGTACTTC. This rearrangement joins TRBV2 to TRBJ2-5; 15 nucleotides match TRBD2. The junction had 3 bases not matched to a gene; V was cut back by 4 bases and J by 0 bases. This CDR3 is 17 amino acids long. CDR1 is SNHLY and CDR2 is FYNNEI in the germline V gene.

The chain is built from TRBV18 and TRBJ2-1, with D possibly being TRBD2 (6 bases). This CDR3 has 15 amino acids. Per the germline V gene, CDR1 is KGHSH and CDR2 is LQKENI. V dropped 2 bases and J dropped 6 bases, with 14 bases sitting between them. The CDR3 region has the DNA TGTGCCAGCTCACCAGTGGGGCAGGGAGGCAATGAGCAGTTCTTC. Protein sequence: CASSPVGQGGNEQFF.

The V gene is TRBV2, the J gene TRBJ1-1; 11 bases line up with TRBD1. Germline V gives CDR1 SNHLY, CDR2 FYNNEI. The length of the CDR3 is 15 residues. V dropped 6 bases and J dropped 1; count of bases not matched to a gene: 4. This chain's CDR3 is CASSGTGGQNTEAFF. For the CDR3, the DNA is TGTGCCAGCAGCGGGACAGGGGGTCAGAACACTGAAGCTTTCTTT.

The V gene is TRBV28, the J gene TRBJ2-7; D is perhaps TRBD2 (6 bases). This CDR3 is 13 amino acids long. Trimming removed 7 bases from V and 2 bases from J, with 12 bases in between. Germline V gives CDR1 MDHEN, CDR2 SYDVKM. As DNA, the CDR3 is TGTGCCAGCACTCGCCCGGGAGCCTACGAGCAGTACTTC. Translating it yields CASTRPGAYEQYF. Full variable domain (remainder filled in from reference TRBV28 and TRBJ2-7): DVKVTQSSRYLVKRTGEKVFLECVQDMDHENMFWYRQDPGLGLRLIYFSYDVKMKEKGDIPEGYSVSREKKERFSLILESASTNQTSMYLCASTRPGAYEQYFGPGTRLTVT.

The rearrangement links TRBV4-3 to TRBJ2-5; perhaps TRBD2 as D (6 bases). Germline CDR1 LGHNA, CDR2 YSLEER. V lost 0 bases and J 11 bases, leaving 16 bases between the germline ends. This CDR3 contains 14 residues. CDR3 region: CASSQDWATGEQYF. CDR3 coding DNA: TGCGCCAGCAGCCAAGATTGGGCAACGGGGGAGCAGTACTTC.

Regarding this clone: At one end the junction does not follow the germline gene, possibly because of a read error. The V gene is TRBV13, the J gene TRBJ1-2; D remains ambiguous. CDR1 is PRHDT, CDR2 FYEKMQ, per germline (reference sequence). The CDR3 is 13 amino acids. CDR3 amino acids: CASSLGGRYGYTF. The CDR3 DNA reads as TGTGCCAGCAGCCTAGGAGGGAGGTATGGCTACACCTTC.

This chain connects TRBV6-4 to TRBJ2-3, with D perhaps TRBD2 (5 bases). The CDR3 has 14 residues. Germline loops: CDR1 MRHNA, CDR2 SNTAGT. V was trimmed by 5 bases and J by 1 base, leaving 10 bases between them. CDR3 amino acids: CASSREFGTDTQYF. The CDR3 region has the DNA TGTGCCAGCAGTCGGGAATTTGGCACAGATACGCAGTATTTT.

This chain joins TRBV11-2 and TRBJ2-1; possibly TRBD2 for D (8 bases). Germline V CDR1 and CDR2: SGHAT, FQNNGV. V was trimmed by 5 bases and J by 10 bases, leaving 15 bases between them. The CDR3 has 13 residues. The CDR3 nucleotides read TGTGCCAGCAGCCAAGGGGGCGGGAGGGAGCAGTTCTTC. This sequence encodes CASSQGGGREQFF.

CDR3: CASSIVSGGNYGYTF. The CDR3 DNA reads as TGTGCCAGTAGTATAGTTTCAGGGGGAAACTATGGCTACACCTTC. The chain employs TRBV19 and TRBJ1-2, with 7 bases identical to TRBD1. Germline CDR1 reads LNHDA; CDR2 reads SQIVND (reference sequence). The V gene end was trimmed by 1 base and the J gene end by 2 bases; junction bases not matched to a gene: 4. The CDR3 loop spans 15 amino acids.

This clone was counted once. The V and J genes are TRBV2 and TRBJ2-1; 7 bases agree with TRBD1. There are 15 residues in the CDR3. The J segment lost 6 bases and the V segment lost 9 bases, leaving 14 bases of the junction unmatched. From germline, CDR1 is SNHLY and CDR2 FYNNEI. This CDR3 reads CASQISADRANEQFF. CDR3 nucleotide sequence: TGTGCCAGTCAAATTTCAGCCGACAGGGCCAATGAGCAGTTCTTC.

J is TRBJ2-7 and V is TRBV27; possible D gene TRBD1, 6 bases. The CDR3 runs 15 residues. The V gene lost 5 bases and the J gene lost 2 bases, with 16 bases spanning the gap. The V gene's germline CDR1 is MNHEY and CDR2 SMNVEV (reference sequence). CDR3 in amino acids: CASSTARDTPYEQYF. CDR3 DNA: TGTGCCAGCAGTACAGCCCGGGACACCCCCTACGAGCAGTACTTC.

V is TRBV19 and J is TRBJ2-1; TRBD2 aligns across 7 bases. The CDR3 length is 16 residues. The junction had 6 bases not matched to a gene; V was cut back by 2 bases and J by 2 bases. CDR1 and CDR2 from the germline V gene are LNHDA and SQIVND (reference sequence). For the CDR3, the DNA is TGTGCCAGTAGTATACAAGGCGGGAGCGCCTACAATGAGCAGTTCTTC. It yields the protein CASSIQGGSAYNEQFF.